The 10 T cell receptor beta chains below were found in one sample sequenced in a study of Ad26.COV2.S vaccination and SARS-CoV-2 variants listed by TCRdb under 2021. The sample's treatment or condition label is to be understood as: some 20 received Ad26.COV2.S at low or high dose, single or two shots; several received placebo; per-sample allocation not given. Repertoires of vaccine and placebo recipients were sequenced from samples taken on day 63 after the first injection. Library method: the immunoSEQ multiplex PCR assay. Sourced from immuneACCESS, this table was stored by TCRdb with only in-frame sequences that have V and J called. A share of the clones is absent; for the studies checked, an unresolved V gene accounts for under half, and the remainder has no known explanation. Recorded for this sample are under 400,000 clones; roughly 91% of them occurred a single time. Around 3.7% of the sample goes to the ten largest clones.

Sample: peripheral blood, taken in a trial of Ad26.COV2.S vaccine versus placebo. Receptors were obtained from a person aged 18-60 years who received the Ad26.COV2.S COVID-19 vaccine or a placebo.

This clone was detected many times. The gene calls are TRBV10-3 and TRBJ2-3; 7 bases line up with TRBD2. This CDR3 is built from 17 residues. Germline V gene data show CDR1 as ENHRY and CDR2 as SYGVKD. J was trimmed by 2 bases and V by 0 bases; bases with no gene match: 8. The CDR3 coding sequence is TGTGCCATCAGTGAGTCAGCAGCGGGGTCCTTCACAGATACGCAGTATTTT. This codes for CAISESAAGSFTDTQYF.

This sequence joins TRBV7-2 and TRBJ2-1; possibly TRBD1 for D (6 bases). Per the germline V gene, CDR1 is SGHTA and CDR2 is FQGNSA. The CDR3 is made up of 15 amino acids. V shed 6 bases and J shed 0 bases, with 12 bases lying between them. CDR3 residues: CASSTGQTSYNEQFF. CDR3 nucleotide sequence: TGTGCCAGCAGTACCGGACAGACCTCCTACAATGAGCAGTTCTTC.

The chain is built from TRBV5-1 and TRBJ1-1; D is possibly TRBD1 (5 bases). V dropped 3 bases and J dropped 5 bases, with 17 bases sitting between them. Germline V gene data show CDR1 as SGHRS and CDR2 as YFSETQ. The CDR3 is made up of 15 amino acids. The CDR3 nucleotides read TGCGCCAGCAGCTGGGACTCCAGGGTAGAGACTGAAGCTTTCTTT. Protein sequence: CASSWDSRVETEAFF.

V gene TRBV6-6 combines with J gene TRBJ2-3, with a possible D match to TRBD2 (7 bases). Trimming shortened V by 4 bases and J by 7 bases, and 9 bases separated the two germline ends. The CDR3 contains 12 residues. In germline, CDR1 is MNHNY, CDR2 SVGAGI (reference sequence). The CDR3: CASSSGGHTQYF. Written as DNA, the CDR3 is TGTGCCAGCAGTTCCGGGGGGCATACGCAGTATTTT.

The chain uses TRBV15 and TRBJ1-3; no clear D. The V end was cut by 0 bases, the J end by 0 bases, with 9 bases between. This CDR3 region has 16 residues. In germline, CDR1 is LNHNV, CDR2 YYDKDF (reference sequence). The CDR3 reads CATSRDTASSGNTIYF. CDR3 in DNA: TGTGCCACCAGCAGAGATACGGCCTCCTCTGGAAACACCATATATTTT.

In its sample, this clone was seen a few times. This chain uses TRBV6-5 with TRBJ2-7, with 8 bases fitting TRBD1. V lost 0 bases, J lost 4 bases, and 5 bases stayed unmatched. CDR1 is MNHEY and CDR2 is SVGAGI in the germline V gene. The CDR3 spans 15 residues. Here the CDR3 reads CASSYSLGQAYEQYF. DNA for the CDR3: TGTGCCAGCAGTTACTCGTTGGGACAGGCTTACGAGCAGTACTTC.

The J gene is TRBJ1-4, the V gene TRBV6-6; D is undetermined. V was shortened by 6 bases and J by 4 bases, with 15 bases between the two germline ends. The CDR3 totals 15 residues. From germline, CDR1 is MNHNY and CDR2 SVGAGI (reference sequence). As DNA, the CDR3 is TGTGCCAGCAGCCTAACAGACCCGGGTAATGAAAAACTGTTTTTT. This gives the protein CASSLTDPGNEKLFF.

The chain recombines TRBV7-2 with TRBJ2-2, with 8 bases matching TRBD1. Per germline, CDR1 SGHTA and CDR2 FQGNSA. With V trimmed by 5 bases and J by 6 bases, 5 bases remained unmatched. The CDR3 consists of 14 residues. The CDR3 sequence: CASSRDRRAGELFF. CDR3 coding DNA: TGTGCCAGCAGCCGGGACAGGAGGGCCGGGGAGCTGTTTTTT.

CDR3 region: CASSLGLAPTDTQYF. In nucleotides, the CDR3 is TGTGCCAGCAGCTTGGGACTAGCCCCCACAGATACGCAGTATTTT. The rearrangement uses TRBV5-6 and TRBJ2-3, with 7 bases lining up with TRBD2. Unmatched junction bases numbered 3, after V lost 0 bases and J lost 2 bases. The CDR3 is 15 amino acids. Germline CDR1 is SGHDT and CDR2 is YYEEEE.

The J gene is TRBJ2-5, the V gene TRBV27; the D gene is possibly TRBD2 (6 bases). Germline CDR1 is MNHEY and CDR2 is SMNVEV (reference sequence). The CDR3 is 14 residues long. Trimming removed 8 bases at V and 5 bases at J, with 18 bases between. DNA of the CDR3: TGTGCCAGCCAGGTAGCGCGGGGTGGGGAGACCCAGTACTTC. It codes for CASQVARGGETQYF.